The 28 T cell receptor beta chains in this list originate from one sample, sequenced in a study of metastatic and nonmetastatic thyroid tumors. MiXCR re-clonotyped the PCR reads for TCRdb. The sample holds about 82,000 clones, around 12% seen once. Not a single patient had been given any form of treatment at any point before undergoing thyroid surgery. The source material was tumor tissue. These receptors all come from a female donor with papillary thyroid cancer or a benign thyroid nodule (not recorded which). Some clones in this sample may be carry-over from other donors' samples.

In its sample, this clone was seen many times. The chain uses TRBV7-2 and TRBJ2-3; D remains ambiguous. The V end was cut by 5 bases, the J end by 1 base, with 10 bases between. This CDR3 region has 14 residues. Germline-derived CDR1 and CDR2 are SGHTA and FQGNSA. In DNA form, the CDR3 reads TGTGCCAGCAGCCCGGAGAAGGGCACAGATACGCAGTATTTT. It specifies CASSPEKGTDTQYF.

The gene calls are TRBV6-1 and TRBJ2-2; 9 bases match TRBD1. J gave up 8 bases and V 7 bases, and 8 bases lay outside the gene matches. The CDR3 length is 14 residues. CDR1 is MNHNS and CDR2 is SASEGT in the germline V gene. DNA of the CDR3: TGTGCCAGCATCCGGGACAGGGAAACAGGGGAGCTGTTTTTT. Its translation is CASIRDRETGELFF.

About this clone: One base away lies a much larger clone, so this may be a sequencing read error. The chain recombines TRBV9 with TRBJ1-6; TRBD1 might be the D (6 bases). Germline values: CDR1 SGDLS, CDR2 YYNGEE. V lost 6 bases to trimming and J lost 10 bases, with 17 bases between them. The CDR3 sequence is 14 residues long. CDR3 amino acids: CASISALGASPLHF. CDR3 DNA: TGTGCCAGCATCTCGGCCTTGGGGGCCTCACCCCTCCACTTT.

The sample holds many counts of this clone. The chain recombines TRBV19 with TRBJ1-1; 10 bases agree with TRBD1. Per the germline V gene, CDR1 is LNHDA and CDR2 is SQIVND (reference sequence). The CDR3 contains 14 residues. The junction had 6 bases not matched to a gene; V was cut back by 6 bases and J by 5 bases. The CDR3 reads CASRTGTGETEAFF. CDR3 DNA: TGTGCCAGTAGAACCGGGACAGGGGAGACTGAAGCTTTCTTT.

V and J are TRBV27 and TRBJ1-6; 8 bases match TRBD1. This CDR3 has 17 amino acids. Germline V gene sequence: CDR1 MNHEY, CDR2 SMNVEV (reference sequence). With V trimmed by 7 bases and J by 5 bases, 13 bases remained unmatched. The CDR3 DNA reads as TGTGCCAGCACCCATGGGCAGGGGGCAGATCATAATTCACCCCTCCACTTT. Residues: CASTHGQGADHNSPLHF.

This clone came up many times. The rearrangement uses TRBV5-1 and TRBJ1-2; D not certain. CDR1 is SGHRS, CDR2 YFSETQ, per germline. The CDR3 consists of 12 residues. The V end was cut by 3 bases, the J end by 6 bases, with 9 bases between. This CDR3 is CASSSLDHGYTF. In DNA, the CDR3 is TGCGCCAGCAGCTCCCTGGACCATGGCTACACCTTC.

In the case of this clone: An end of the junction does not agree with germline; a read error may underlie this. This rearrangement joins TRBV5-4 to TRBJ2-7; 13 bases line up with TRBD2. CDR3 size: 18 residues. Looked up from germline, CDR1 is SGHNT and CDR2 is YYREEE (reference sequence). The CDR3 reads CAISLGLAGMSLSYEQYF. CDR3 DNA: TGTGCCATCAGCTTGGGACTAGCGGGAATGTCCCTCTCCTACGAGCAGTACTTC.

There are many counts of this clone. The sample has other DNA sequences that encode this CDR3 too. The chain combines TRBV12-3 or TRBV12-4 with TRBJ2-1; TRBD1 aligns across 7 bases. The CDR3 runs 12 residues. V dropped 6 bases and J dropped 10; count of bases not matched to a gene: 6. CDR3 sequence (DNA): TGTGCCAGCAGCCTACCCAGGGGGGAGCAGTTCTTC. Translation: CASSLPRGEQFF.

In this sample, this clone turned up many times. CDR3 amino acids: CASSLQLAGSYEQYF. The DNA for the CDR3 is TGCGCCAGCAGCTTGCAACTAGCGGGCTCCTACGAGCAGTACTTC. The chain uses TRBV5-1 and TRBJ2-7; 9 bases line up with TRBD2. Germline assignment: CDR1 SGHRS and CDR2 YFSETQ. The CDR3 has 15 amino acids. The junction had 2 bases not matched to a gene; V was cut back by 1 base and J by 0 bases.

This clone turned up a few times. One base away lies a much larger clone, so this may be a sequencing read error. The sample holds other DNA sequences that translate to the same CDR3. This chain joins TRBV7-3 and TRBJ2-3; D unresolved. The CDR3 consists of 13 residues. V lost 5 bases, J lost 7 bases, and 13 bases lay in between. Germline CDR1 is SGHTA and CDR2 is FQGTGA. CDR3 region: CASSESLGNTQYF. The DNA for the CDR3 is TGTGCCAGCAGCGAATCCCTCGGTAATACGCAGTATTTT.

In this sample, this clone turned up many times. The genes are TRBV12-3 or TRBV12-4 and TRBJ1-2, with a possible D match to TRBD1 (5 bases). Trimming cost V 7 bases and J 4 bases, with 10 bases left between them. CDR3 size: 12 residues. This CDR3 reads CASTTGTYGYTF. CDR3 DNA: TGTGCCAGCACTACTGGGACCTATGGCTACACCTTC.

This clone has a count of ten or more. The rearrangement links TRBV6-2 or TRBV6-3 to TRBJ2-3; D not certain. The ends were cut back, 1 base at V and 2 bases at J, with 25 bases in the middle. The CDR3 runs 20 residues. Germline V CDR1 and CDR2: MNHEY, SVGEGT. The CDR3 DNA is TGTGCCAGCAGTTACTTCCCTTCCGCCCTTTATTCGGGCGCCACAGATACGCAGTATTTT. Protein sequence: CASSYFPSALYSGATDTQYF.

With respect to this clone: This may arise from a read error, as a much more abundant clone is one base away. The chain couples TRBV14 to TRBJ2-1; perhaps TRBD2 as D (6 bases). Per the germline V gene, CDR1 is SGHDN and CDR2 is FVKESK. V lost 5 bases and J 4 bases, leaving 12 bases between the germline ends. The CDR3 is 14 residues long. The CDR3 DNA reads TGTGCCAGCAGCATCCTCGGGACTTACAATGAGCAGTTCTTC. This gives the protein CASSILGTYNEQFF.

This clone was seen repeatedly, ten times or more. V and J are TRBV20-1 and TRBJ2-3; D ambiguous. V was shortened by 3 bases and J by 2 bases, with 6 bases between the two germline ends. Looked up from germline, CDR1 is DFQATT and CDR2 is SNEGSKA (reference sequence). CDR3 size: 12 residues. CDR3 DNA: TGCAGTGCTAGGCCAGACACAGATACGCAGTATTTT. Protein: CSARPDTDTQYF.

This clone has a count of ten or more. The rearrangement links TRBV10-3 to TRBJ2-6; TRBD1 aligns across 8 bases. Germline trimming cut 4 bases from V and 2 bases from J; bases unmatched to any gene: 10. Germline values: CDR1 ENHRY, CDR2 SYGVKD. This CDR3 has 18 residues. The CDR3 coding sequence is TGTGCCATCAGTGGAATACTAGGACAGGGAGCTGGGGCCAACGTCCTGACTTTC. Amino acid sequence: CAISGILGQGAGANVLTF.

This clone was detected many times. The chain recombines TRBV7-3 with TRBJ2-3; D is ambiguous. The germline V and J ends were trimmed by 5 bases and 2 bases, with 17 bases remaining between them. This CDR3 is 16 amino acids long. Germline CDR1 is SGHTA and CDR2 is FQGTGA. This CDR3 reads CASSPSRILNTDTQYF. CDR3 sequence (DNA): TGTGCCAGCAGCCCCTCGAGGATACTAAACACAGATACGCAGTATTTT.

In this sample, this clone turned up many times. The same CDR3 arises from other DNA sequences in this sample as well. The rearrangement uses TRBV24-1 and TRBJ1-5; D is uncertain. This CDR3 is built from 13 residues. Per germline, CDR1 KGHDR and CDR2 SFDVKD. V was clipped by 10 bases and J by 7 bases, with 16 bases between them. The CDR3: CATATWSGQPQHF. The CDR3 DNA follows: TGTGCCACTGCTACATGGTCCGGCCAGCCCCAGCATTTT.

In its sample, this clone was seen many times. The chain carries TRBV6-1 and TRBJ2-7; D call uncertain. Trimming cost V 6 bases and J 4 bases, with 16 bases left between them. The CDR3 spans 14 residues. Germline V gene sequence: CDR1 MNHNS, CDR2 SASEGT. The CDR3 reads CASRYRIEGYEQYF. CDR3 nucleotide sequence: TGTGCCAGCAGATATAGGATTGAAGGATACGAGCAGTACTTC.

This clone showed up many times. V is TRBV5-8 and J is TRBJ2-5, with TRBD1 identical over 10 bases. CDR1 is SGHTS and CDR2 is YDEGEE in the germline V gene. Losses at the gene ends were 0 bases for V and 4 bases for J; bases not matched to a gene: 3. CDR3 length equals 15 residues. DNA of the CDR3: TGTGCCAGCAGCTTGGCGGACAGGGGGTCAGAGACCCAGTACTTC. The encoded protein is CASSLADRGSETQYF.

This clone was observed a handful of times. Possible read error: a much larger clone is one base away. This sequence joins TRBV6-1 and TRBJ2-3; D is unclear. Trimming took 8 bases from V and 2 from J, leaving 8 bases between them. The CDR3 sequence is 12 residues long. In germline, CDR1 is MNHNS, CDR2 SASEGT. The CDR3 DNA is TGTGCCAGCGAGATTATCACAGATACGCAGTATTTT. Protein product: CASEIITDTQYF.

In the case of this clone: A clone one base away is much larger, so this may be a read error. Other DNA sequences within the sample encode an identical CDR3. This chain joins TRBV15 and TRBJ1-1, with a weak D call TRBD1 (6 bases). CDR1 and CDR2 (germline): LNHNV, YYDKDF (reference sequence). This CDR3 is built from 14 residues. CDR3 sequence (DNA): TGTGCTACCAGCAACCTCCGGGACGGGACAGAAGCTTTCTTT. It yields the protein CATSNLRDGTEAFF.

The chain links TRBV11-2 to TRBJ2-5, with TRBD2 identical over 7 bases. Trimming removed 1 base from V and 9 bases from J; junction bases left unmatched: 5. Germline loops: CDR1 SGHAT, CDR2 FQNNGV. The CDR3 loop spans 13 amino acids. For the CDR3, the DNA is TGTGCCAGCAGCTTAGGGTTTGGGGGGGCCCAGTACTTC. This translates into CASSLGFGGAQYF.

This clone was observed at least ten times. This chain uses TRBV10-3 with TRBJ2-7; a weak D match, TRBD2 (6 bases). Germline V gene sequence: CDR1 ENHRY, CDR2 SYGVKD. The CDR3 is made up of 15 amino acids. V was shortened by 7 bases and J by 0 bases, with 16 bases between the two germline ends. The CDR3 sequence: CAIKQAGMSSYEQYF. In nucleotides, the CDR3 is TGTGCCATCAAGCAGGCGGGAATGTCCTCCTACGAGCAGTACTTC.

Many counts were recorded for this clone. Other DNA sequences from this sample encode an identical CDR3 as well. The chain uses TRBV19 and TRBJ1-4; TRBD1 agrees at 7 bases. Germline CDR1 reads LNHDA; CDR2 reads SQIVND (reference sequence). The V and J ends lost 4 bases and 10 bases, in that order; junction bases with no gene match: 3. The CDR3 totals 12 residues. CDR3 protein: CASSTRDRKLFF. CDR3 nucleotide sequence: TGTGCCAGTAGTACCCGGGACAGAAAACTGTTTTTT.

In this sample, this clone turned up many times. In DNA form, the CDR3 reads TGCAGTTCGGGACTAGCGGGAGTTAGCACAGATACGCAGTATTTT. It translates to CSSGLAGVSTDTQYF. The chain has TRBV20-1 and TRBJ2-3; 14 bases align to TRBD2. V lost 8 bases and J lost 0; bases outside the gene matches: 4. Germline CDR1 DFQATT, CDR2 SNEGSKA (reference sequence). The CDR3 loop spans 15 amino acids.

This clone has more than one count but fewer than ten. This chain connects TRBV5-4 to TRBJ2-2; D is uncertain. The CDR3 is made up of 14 amino acids. The V and J ends lost 0 bases and 4 bases respectively, with 7 bases between them. In germline, CDR1 is SGHNT, CDR2 YYREEE (reference sequence). CDR3 nucleotide sequence: TGTGCCAGCAGCTTGGAGGCAGTCACCGGGGAGCTGTTTTTT. Translation: CASSLEAVTGELFF.

Note on this clone: A much larger clone differs by one base, so this may be a read error. The V gene is TRBV11-2, the J gene TRBJ2-7, with TRBD2 matching 10 bases. Germline V lookup: CDR1 SGHAT, CDR2 FQNNGV. The CDR3 length is 14 residues. CDR3 DNA sequence: TGTGCCAACAGCTTAGGACTAGCGGCGTACGAGCAGTACTTC. Encoded protein: CANSLGLAAYEQYF.

This clone is medium-sized within its sample. This chain connects TRBV28 to TRBJ1-6; D remains unclear. CDR1 MDHEN and CDR2 SYDVKM come from the germline V gene. The CDR3 contains 14 residues. Trimming pared 8 bases from V and 4 bases from J, leaving 12 bases between. This CDR3 reads CASGRYKYNSPLHF. CDR3 in DNA: TGTGCCAGCGGAAGGTACAAATATAATTCACCCCTCCACTTT.